This T cell receptor (beta chain) was retrieved from a study of blood T cells in healthy people across ages. General study findings and limits: Relative to aged donors, long-lived donors carried more naive CD4+ cells and displayed higher diversity.

As for this clonotype: Its antigen is not known.

The individuals who served as donors were healthy Caucasians living in Russia, aged about 6 to 100. Through a sample-barcoded 5' primer and a J-beta primer mix, a second PCR was run for about 6 to 11 cycles. Each TCR beta cDNA got a 12-nucleotide random molecular identifier. Sequencing recovered at least 3 million CDR3-containing paired-end reads from each sample. Using its own MiXCR run on the 5' RACE reads, TCRdb lists one record per CDR3 protein. The sample yields hundreds of thousands of distinct CDR3 sequences, approximately 60% seen once. The CDR3 contains 16 residues. Trimming took 0 bases from V and 2 from J, leaving 12 bases between them. Germline V CDR1 and CDR2: SGHKS, YYEKEE (reference sequence).

The sample taken for sequencing was blood. The sequence was collected from a middle-aged man in good health. V and J are TRBV5-5 and TRBJ1-5; weak D call: TRBD1 (6 bases). The CDR3 here is CASSLGTVAGNQPQHF. In nucleotides, the CDR3 is TGTGCCAGCAGCTTGGGGACAGTCGCCGGCAATCAGCCCCAGCATTTT.